What follows is one T cell receptor beta chain and its context. No antigen is known for it. Treatment reported: around 19 received Ad26.COV2.S at low or high dose, single or two shots; about 5 received placebo; per-sample allocation not given. Sampling happened 63 days after the first vaccine or placebo injection. An adult donor aged 18-55 years was enrolled in Boston. This specimen comes from a study of Ad26.COV2.S vaccination and SARS-CoV-2 variants. The overall study: Ad26.COV2.S shots went into the muscle once or twice, 56 days apart.

The study, taken as a whole, reports: After vaccination, substantial breadth of spike-specific CD8+ and CD4+ responses was reported. Analyses of TCR breadth and depth may have underestimated total T cell responses.

Germline V gives CDR1 MNHEY, CDR2 SVGAGI. V shed 4 bases, J shed 2 bases, and the junction held 3 bases outside the gene matches. The CDR3 covers 15 residues. Sequencing used immunoSEQ multiplex PCR; TCRdb keeps in-frame clones, though not all of them. In the table there are around 500,000 clones, 80% to 90% of which are singletons. V usage is TRBV6-5 and J usage is TRBJ1-2; 11 bases line up with TRBD1. Sequencing used peripheral blood, obtained in a trial of Ad26.COV2.S vaccine versus placebo. The receptor comes from a person between 18 and 60 years old who received the Ad26.COV2.S COVID-19 vaccine or a placebo. In nucleotides, the CDR3 is TGTGCCAGCAGTTCTTGGACAGGGGGCAACTATGGCTACACCTTC. Its protein product is CASSSWTGGNYGYTF.